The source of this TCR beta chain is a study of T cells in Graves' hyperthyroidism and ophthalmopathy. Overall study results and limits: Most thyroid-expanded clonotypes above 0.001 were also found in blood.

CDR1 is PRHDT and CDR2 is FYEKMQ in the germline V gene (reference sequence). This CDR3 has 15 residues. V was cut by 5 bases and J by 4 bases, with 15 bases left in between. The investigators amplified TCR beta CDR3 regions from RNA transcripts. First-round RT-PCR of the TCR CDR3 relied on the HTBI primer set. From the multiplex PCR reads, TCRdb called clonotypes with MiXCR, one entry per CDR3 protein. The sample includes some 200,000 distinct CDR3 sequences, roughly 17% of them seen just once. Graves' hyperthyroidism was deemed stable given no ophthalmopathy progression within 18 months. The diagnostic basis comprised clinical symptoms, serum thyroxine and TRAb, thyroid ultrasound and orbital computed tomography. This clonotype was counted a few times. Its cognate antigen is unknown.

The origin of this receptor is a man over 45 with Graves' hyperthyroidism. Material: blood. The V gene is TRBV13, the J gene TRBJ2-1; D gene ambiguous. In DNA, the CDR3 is TGTGCCAGCAGCCAGACACGTAATGCGTACAATGAGCAGTTCTTC. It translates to CASSQTRNAYNEQFF.